The TCR beta chain described here comes from a study of T cells in Graves' hyperthyroidism and ophthalmopathy. Trimming removed 3 bases from V and 0 bases from J, with 9 bases in between. Germline loops: CDR1 SEHNR, CDR2 FQNEAQ (reference sequence). This CDR3 region has 14 residues. The source material, RNA transcripts, was used to amplify TCR beta CDR3 regions. TCR CDR3 underwent first-round RT-PCR with the HTBI primer set. TCRdb called the multiplex PCR reads again in MiXCR, with one record for every CDR3 protein. Of about 530,000 distinct CDR3 sequences in the sample, roughly 18% are singletons; the top ten hold approximately 15%. This clonotype was counted only a few times. Since the CDR3 does not end with the conserved phenylalanine or tryptophan, this likely comes from a read error.

The rearrangement joins TRBV7-9 to TRBJ2-7; no clear D. This receptor was obtained from a woman under 30 with Graves' ophthalmopathy. The sample comprised blood. CDR3 loop: CASSFSGSSYEQYS. The CDR3 DNA sequence: TGTGCCAGCAGCTTTTCCGGGTCCTCCTACGAGCAGTACTCC.